Following are 28 T cell receptor beta chains from one sample sequenced in a study. One entry per CDR3 protein, called by TCRdb with MiXCR from the 5' RACE reads. The data show about 50,000 distinct CDR3 sequences, with about 28% seen just once and 2.1% held by the top ten. Sequencing was carried out using naive CD4+ T cells sorted from blood. Subset described: naive CD4+ T cells, CD4+CD45RA+CD25-. Every receptor here comes from a female donor with breast cancer.

On this clonotype itself: At one end the junction does not follow the germline gene, possibly because of a read error. This chain uses TRBV12-3 or TRBV12-4 with TRBJ2-7, with D tentatively TRBD1 (5 bases). The CDR3 runs to 12 residues. This CDR3 reads CANSPDSHEQYF. The DNA for the CDR3 is TGTGCCAACAGTCCAGACAGCCACGAGCAGTACTTC.

This rearrangement joins TRBV20-1 to TRBJ2-2; 10 nucleotides agree with TRBD2. Germline values: CDR1 DFQATT, CDR2 SNEGSKA (reference sequence). The V and J ends lost 2 bases and 7 bases, in that order; junction bases with no gene match: 7. The CDR3 length is 15 residues. CDR3 sequence reads: CSARKREGPVGELFF. CDR3 in DNA: TGCAGTGCTAGAAAGCGGGAGGGCCCGGTCGGGGAGCTGTTTTTT.

This clonotype was recorded a few times. The chain is built from TRBV6-1 and TRBJ1-5; TRBD1 is a possible D gene (5 bases). V lost 4 bases and J lost 5, with 12 bases in between. The CDR3 length is 14 residues. Germline values: CDR1 MNHNS, CDR2 SASEGT. CDR3 coding DNA: TGTGCCAGCAGTGCAGGGAGAGCGGATCAGCCCCAGCATTTT. It encodes CASSAGRADQPQHF.

This clonotype came up a few times. V gene TRBV4-1 combines with J gene TRBJ2-1; D remains ambiguous. V was shortened by 1 base and J by 5 bases, with 9 bases between the two germline ends. Germline CDR1 reads MGHRA; CDR2 reads YSYEKL. CDR3 length: 14 residues. The CDR3 nucleotides are TGCGCCAGCAGCCAAGTTGGTAGGGACAATGAGCAGTTCTTC. It encodes CASSQVGRDNEQFF.

Only a few counts were recorded for this clonotype. The chain joins TRBV20-1 to TRBJ1-6; tentatively, D is TRBD1 (5 bases). Trimming shortened V by 3 bases and J by 3 bases, and 12 bases separated the two germline ends. This CDR3 has 15 amino acids. Germline V lookup: CDR1 DFQATT, CDR2 SNEGSKA (reference sequence). The CDR3 region is CSASYAGGYNSPLHF. The CDR3 bases are TGCAGTGCTAGTTATGCCGGGGGCTATAATTCACCCCTCCACTTT.

This sequence joins TRBV7-8 and TRBJ1-1; D is perhaps TRBD1 (5 bases). The V gene lost 4 bases and the J gene lost 0 bases, with 21 bases spanning the gap. Germline V gives CDR1 SGHVS, CDR2 FQNEAQ. The CDR3 totals 18 residues. CDR3 sequence (DNA): TGTGCCAGCAGCTCTAAACAAAGCGGGGGGACGATGAACACTGAAGCTTTCTTT. Residues: CASSSKQSGGTMNTEAFF.

This chain connects TRBV5-1 to TRBJ2-3, with a tentative D call TRBD2 (6 bases). This CDR3 is 16 amino acids long. V lost 7 bases and J 3 bases, leaving 21 bases between the germline ends. The germline V gene has CDR1 SGHRS and CDR2 YFSETQ. The CDR3 protein is CASGPVWREVTDTQYF. The CDR3 coding sequence is TGCGCCAGCGGCCCCGTGTGGAGGGAGGTTACAGATACGCAGTATTTT.

V usage is TRBV4-1 and J usage is TRBJ2-1; D unresolved. Trimming pared 2 bases from V and 3 bases from J, leaving 5 bases between. The CDR3 is 13 residues long. Germline V gene data show CDR1 as MGHRA and CDR2 as YSYEKL. The CDR3 is CASSQRDYNEQFF. CDR3 DNA: TGCGCCAGCAGCCAAAGGGACTACAATGAGCAGTTCTTC.

The chain employs TRBV28 and TRBJ1-2; 9 bases match TRBD1. The CDR3 covers 14 residues. Unmatched junction bases numbered 5, after V lost 4 bases and J lost 5 bases. Germline-derived CDR1 and CDR2 are MDHEN and SYDVKM. CDR3 residues: CASSSSGTGYGYTF. The CDR3 DNA reads TGTGCCAGCAGTTCATCCGGGACAGGGTATGGCTACACCTTC.

This clonotype has just a few counts. The rearrangement uses TRBV5-5 and TRBJ1-4; D may be TRBD1 (5 bases). The CDR3 covers 14 residues. Germline V gene lookup returns CDR1 SGHKS and CDR2 YYEKEE (reference sequence). V was pared by 3 bases and J by 0 bases, with 6 bases between. The CDR3 DNA reads as TGTGCCAGCAGCTCGACAGCAACTAATGAAAAACTGTTTTTT. Translated, it gives CASSSTATNEKLFF.

The chain uses TRBV11-2 and TRBJ1-4; possibly TRBD1 for D (6 bases). Between the trimmed V and J ends, which lost 4 bases and 7 bases, there was a span of 16 bases. Germline CDR1 SGHAT, CDR2 FQNNGV. The CDR3 totals 15 residues. The CDR3 DNA is TGTGCCAGCAGCTCATTACAGGGACGCAGTGAAAAACTGTTTTTT. This encodes CASSSLQGRSEKLFF.

A few counts support this clonotype. The chain uses TRBV6-5 and TRBJ1-2; D not certain. Trimming pared 7 bases from V and 2 bases from J, leaving 11 bases between. Germline CDR1 and CDR2: MNHEY and SVGAGI. The CDR3 has 13 amino acids. Here the CDR3 DNA reads TGTGCCAGCACCAGAGACCCGAACTATGGCTACACCTTC. It specifies CASTRDPNYGYTF.

This clonotype was observed a few times. One base away lies a much larger clone, so this may be a sequencing read error. The V gene is TRBV12-3 or TRBV12-4, the J gene TRBJ2-4, with 11 bases identical to TRBD2. The CDR3 is 14 residues long. CDR3 loop: CVSSHGLAGYIQYF. DNA for the CDR3: TGTGTCAGCAGCCACGGACTAGCGGGTTACATTCAGTACTTC.

This clonotype was seen a few times. This sequence joins TRBV20-1 and TRBJ2-2; D unresolved. The CDR3 loop spans 11 amino acids. CDR1 is DFQATT and CDR2 is SNEGSKA in the germline V gene (reference sequence). The ends were cut back, 1 base at V and 10 bases at J, with 7 bases in the middle. Here the CDR3 reads CSARGVEELFF. The CDR3 DNA sequence: TGCAGTGCTAGAGGGGTTGAGGAGCTGTTTTTT.

This clonotype was counted only a few times. The chain is built from TRBV4-1 and TRBJ2-5; D may be TRBD1 or TRBD2 (5 bases each). Germline CDR1 and CDR2: MGHRA and YSYEKL. The V end was cut by 1 base, the J end by 2 bases, with 8 bases between. This CDR3 contains 14 residues. Written as DNA, the CDR3 is TGCGCCAGCAGCCAAGGAGGGGTTCAAGAGACCCAGTACTTC. Translated: CASSQGGVQETQYF.

CDR3 sequence (DNA): TGTGCCAGCAGGACAGGGGGCGCGGGCACTGAAGCTTTCTTT. Translation: CASRTGGAGTEAFF. The chain uses TRBV7-9 and TRBJ1-1, with 10 bases matching TRBD1. This CDR3 comprises 14 residues. The germline gives CDR1 SEHNR, CDR2 FQNEAQ (reference sequence). Trimming at V came to 6 bases and at J to 4 bases, leaving 5 bases not matched to a gene.

V gene TRBV5-1 combines with J gene TRBJ2-1, with D maybe TRBD2 (6 bases). CDR3 size: 13 residues. Germline V gene lookup returns CDR1 SGHRS and CDR2 YFSETQ. V was cut by 2 bases and J by 5 bases, with 8 bases left in between. The CDR3 is CASSFREDNEQFF. Written as DNA, the CDR3 is TGCGCCAGCAGCTTCAGGGAGGACAATGAGCAGTTCTTC. The variable domain in full, with the rest retrieved from reference TRBV5-1 and TRBJ2-1, is KAGVTQTPRYLIKTRGQQVTLSCSPISGHRSVSWYQQTPGQGLQFLFEYFSETQRNKGNFPGRFSGRQFSNSRSEMNVSTLELGDSALYLCASSFREDNEQFFGPGTRLTVL.

This rearrangement joins TRBV7-9 to TRBJ1-4; possibly TRBD1 for D (5 bases). The V and J ends lost 3 bases and 7 bases respectively, with 9 bases between them. The germline V gene has CDR1 SEHNR and CDR2 FQNEAQ (reference sequence). The CDR3 loop spans 13 amino acids. CDR3 in amino acids: CASSFQGAEKLFF. DNA for the CDR3: TGTGCCAGCAGCTTCCAGGGCGCTGAAAAACTGTTTTTT.

The chain couples TRBV4-3 to TRBJ2-1; no firm D call. This CDR3 is 13 amino acids long. Germline CDR1 is LGHNA and CDR2 is YSLEER. Trimming removed 0 bases at V and 5 bases at J, with 5 bases between. This chain's CDR3 is CASSQDGDNEQFF. CDR3 sequence (DNA): TGCGCCAGCAGCCAAGACGGAGACAATGAGCAGTTCTTC.

In this sample, this clonotype turned up a few times. J is TRBJ1-4 and V is TRBV6-5; D unclear. This CDR3 has 14 residues. Trimming took off 0 bases at V and 4 bases at J, with 6 bases between the two ends. CDR1 is MNHEY, CDR2 SVGAGI, per germline. CDR3 region: CASSYSSNNEKLFF. The CDR3 DNA is TGTGCCAGCAGTTACTCCAGCAATAATGAAAAACTGTTTTTT.

This clonotype came up a few times. The rearrangement uses TRBV3-2 and TRBJ2-7; TRBD2 is the table's D call and was not checked against the DNA. TRBV3-2 is given as a pseudogene. This CDR3 is 17 amino acids long. CDR3 residues: CASSRTSGRVGGHEQYF. As DNA, the CDR3 is TGTGCCAGCAGCCGAACTAGCGGTCGGGTCGGAGGCCACGAGCAGTACTTC.

This clonotype occurred a few times. CDR3 sequence reads: CAISGHPDKVYNEQFF. The CDR3 bases are TGTGCCATCAGTGGGCACCCCGACAAAGTATACAATGAGCAGTTCTTC. The chain joins TRBV10-3 to TRBJ2-1, with D unresolved. The CDR3 loop spans 16 amino acids. Trimming took off 4 bases at V and 4 bases at J, with 17 bases between the two ends. Germline CDR1 reads ENHRY; CDR2 reads SYGVKD.

This clonotype was observed a single time. V is TRBV7-9 and J is TRBJ1-2; D not resolved. The CDR3 runs 15 residues. Germline V gene sequence: CDR1 SEHNR, CDR2 FQNEAQ (reference sequence). Trimming shortened V by 4 bases and J by 4 bases, and 16 bases separated the two germline ends. The CDR3, as DNA: TGTGCCAGCAGCTCAAACCGACCTTTGGGCTATGGCTACACCTTC. Protein: CASSSNRPLGYGYTF.

The chain has TRBV30 and TRBJ2-3; D is uncertain. V was cut by 1 base and J by 2 bases, with 7 bases left in between. CDR1 is GTSNPN, CDR2 SVGIG, per germline (reference sequence). This CDR3 has 13 residues. This chain's CDR3 is CAWSGGYTDTQYF. In DNA, the CDR3 is TGTGCCTGGAGTGGTGGATACACAGATACGCAGTATTTT.

This chain joins TRBV20-1 and TRBJ2-1, with D uncertain. Germline CDR1 DFQATT, CDR2 SNEGSKA (reference sequence). V was pared by 1 base and J by 2 bases, with 6 bases between. The CDR3 is 13 residues long. The CDR3 DNA is TGCAGTGCTAGAGGGTCTACCTACAATGAGCAGTTCTTC. Residues: CSARGSTYNEQFF.

The chain recombines TRBV6-5 with TRBJ1-6, with a possible D match to TRBD1 (6 bases). Germline assignment: CDR1 MNHEY and CDR2 SVGAGI. The CDR3 length is 15 residues. V was trimmed by 5 bases and J by 7 bases, leaving 15 bases between them. CDR3 bases: TGTGCCAGCAGTACTCCTCGGACAGTGAATTCACCCCTCCACTTT. As protein: CASSTPRTVNSPLHF.

The V and J genes are TRBV6-5 and TRBJ2-3; 8 bases fit TRBD1. V gave up 6 bases and J gave up 4 bases; unmatched junction bases: 9. Germline V CDR1 and CDR2: MNHEY, SVGAGI. This CDR3 comprises 15 residues. The CDR3 coding sequence is TGTGCCAGCAGCTACCAGGGGGCCATAGCAGATACGCAGTATTTT. Amino acids: CASSYQGAIADTQYF.

This clonotype was picked up a small number of times. This rearrangement joins TRBV20-1 to TRBJ2-7; D gene unclear. The V end lost 6 bases, the J end lost 5 bases, and 23 bases lay between the germline ends. Germline V gene sequence: CDR1 DFQATT, CDR2 SNEGSKA (reference sequence). The CDR3 runs to 15 residues. The CDR3 region has the DNA TGCAGTGCGAAGAATAGAGCTAGTCACGTCCACGAGCAGTACTTC. Protein product: CSAKNRASHVHEQYF.